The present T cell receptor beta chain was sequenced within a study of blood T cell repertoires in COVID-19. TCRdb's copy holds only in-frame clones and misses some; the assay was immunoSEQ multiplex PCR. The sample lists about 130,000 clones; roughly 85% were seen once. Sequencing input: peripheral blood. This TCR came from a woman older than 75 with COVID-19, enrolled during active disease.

The CDR3 region is CASSPPKGLDGNEQFF. In DNA, the CDR3 is TGTGCCAGCTCACCACCGAAAGGACTAGATGGGAATGAGCAGTTCTTC. The rearrangement links TRBV18 to TRBJ2-1, with 7 bases identical to TRBD2. Losses at the gene ends were 0 bases for V and 7 bases for J; bases not matched to a gene: 9. Germline CDR1 and CDR2: KGHSH and LQKENI. The CDR3 is 16 residues long.